This T cell receptor beta chain was captured in a study of CD8 T cells in ankylosing spondylitis. Study-wide findings and caveats: Ankylosing spondylitis blood seemed to carry a telltale TCR beta motif made of fewer than ten highly homologous variants.

As concerns this clonotype: Its specificity is unknown.

Each CDR3 protein is one row after TCRdb ran MiXCR on the 5' RACE reads. The sample includes over 700,000 distinct CDR3 sequences, roughly 19% of them seen just once. Germline values: CDR1 SGHAT, CDR2 FQNNGV. With 5 bases removed from V and 0 bases from J, the gap between germline ends came to 10 bases. The CDR3 is made up of 14 amino acids. This TCR was recovered from a male donor with ankylosing spondylitis. The chain uses TRBV11-2 and TRBJ2-5; D remains ambiguous. Material for sequencing was blood, either unsorted or a sorted T cell fraction (not recorded which). The CDR3 is CASSGEEDQETQYF. The CDR3 bases are TGTGCCAGCAGCGGCGAAGAAGACCAAGAGACCCAGTACTTC.